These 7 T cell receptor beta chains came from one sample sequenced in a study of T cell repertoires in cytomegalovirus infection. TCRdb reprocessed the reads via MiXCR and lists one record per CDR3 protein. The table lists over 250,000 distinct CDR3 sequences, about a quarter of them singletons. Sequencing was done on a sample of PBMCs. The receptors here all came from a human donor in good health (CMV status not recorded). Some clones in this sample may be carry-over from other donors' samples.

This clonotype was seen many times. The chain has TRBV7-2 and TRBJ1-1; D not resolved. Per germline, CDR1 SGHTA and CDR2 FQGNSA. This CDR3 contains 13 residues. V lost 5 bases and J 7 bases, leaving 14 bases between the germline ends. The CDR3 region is CASSPLGPSEAFF. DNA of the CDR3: TGTGCCAGCAGCCCACTTGGGCCGAGTGAAGCTTTCTTT.

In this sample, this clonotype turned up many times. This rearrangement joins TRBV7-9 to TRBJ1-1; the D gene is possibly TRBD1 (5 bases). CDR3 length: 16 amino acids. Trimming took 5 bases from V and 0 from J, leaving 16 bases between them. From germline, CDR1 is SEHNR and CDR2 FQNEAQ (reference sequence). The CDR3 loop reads CASSPPRQGLNTEAFF. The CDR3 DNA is TGTGCCAGCAGCCCCCCGAGGCAGGGTTTGAACACTGAAGCTTTCTTT.

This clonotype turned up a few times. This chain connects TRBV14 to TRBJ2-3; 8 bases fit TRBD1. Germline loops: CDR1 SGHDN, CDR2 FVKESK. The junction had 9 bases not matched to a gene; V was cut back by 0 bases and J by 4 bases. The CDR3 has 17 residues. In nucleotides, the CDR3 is TGTGCCAGCAGCCAAGATCACAGGGGGAGATGGCCAGATACGCAGTATTTT. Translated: CASSQDHRGRWPDTQYF.

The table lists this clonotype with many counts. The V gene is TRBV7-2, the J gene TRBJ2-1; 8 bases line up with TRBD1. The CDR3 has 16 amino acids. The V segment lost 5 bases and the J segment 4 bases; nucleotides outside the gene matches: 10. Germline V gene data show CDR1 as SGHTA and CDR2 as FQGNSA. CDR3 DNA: TGTGCCAGCAGCCCCCAGGGGGGACAGGCATACAATGAGCAGTTCTTC. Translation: CASSPQGGQAYNEQFF.

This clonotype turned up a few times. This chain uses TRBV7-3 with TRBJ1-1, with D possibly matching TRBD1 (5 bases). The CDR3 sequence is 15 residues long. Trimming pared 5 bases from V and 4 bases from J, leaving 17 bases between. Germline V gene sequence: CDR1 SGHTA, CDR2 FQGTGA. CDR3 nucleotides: TGTGCCAGCAGCGCCACCGGGACCAAGAGCACTGAAGCTTTCTTT. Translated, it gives CASSATGTKSTEAFF.

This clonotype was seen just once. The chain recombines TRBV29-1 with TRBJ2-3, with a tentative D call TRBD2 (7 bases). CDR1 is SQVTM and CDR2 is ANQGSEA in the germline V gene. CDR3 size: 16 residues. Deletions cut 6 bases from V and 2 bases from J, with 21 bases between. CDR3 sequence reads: CSVRGRAGAATDTQYF. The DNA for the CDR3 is TGCAGCGTGAGGGGGAGGGCAGGGGCAGCCACAGATACGCAGTATTTT.

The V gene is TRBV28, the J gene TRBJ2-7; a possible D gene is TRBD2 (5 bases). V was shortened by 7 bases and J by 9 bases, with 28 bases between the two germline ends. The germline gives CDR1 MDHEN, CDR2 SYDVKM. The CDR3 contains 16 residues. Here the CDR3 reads CASTPESSGESSGQYF. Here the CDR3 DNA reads TGTGCCAGCACCCCTGAGTCAAGCGGAGAAAGTAGTGGGCAGTACTTC.